This TCR beta chain originates from a study of OX40 agonist ivuxolimab in advanced cancers. Study background: Patients got intravenous ivuxolimab at 0.01 to 10 mg/kg every 2 weeks.

Libraries were prepared by immunoSEQ multiplex PCR; TCRdb keeps only in-frame clonotypes and omits some of them. This sample carries about 100,000 clones, approximately 90% of them seen once, and the ten largest clones take about 0.17%. Between the trimmed V and J ends, which lost 3 bases and 0 bases, there was a span of 8 bases. This CDR3 contains 15 residues. Germline V gene lookup returns CDR1 MGHDK and CDR2 SYGVNS. Study-wide results and limits: Averaged across samples, CD8+ T cells carried more expanded clones than CD4+ did. Certain nonresponding patients likewise had low normalized T-cell clonal expansion.

Notes on this clone: Antigen: not known.

The sequencing used CD4+ or CD8+ T cells sorted from blood, collected in a trial of the OX40 agonist ivuxolimab. The gene calls are TRBV25-1 and TRBJ2-2; D is possibly TRBD2 (6 bases). The origin of this receptor is an adult with an advanced solid tumor such as melanoma, head and neck, liver or kidney cancer. The CDR3 region is CASSEAGPNTGELFF. The CDR3 DNA is TGTGCCAGCAGTGAGGCGGGGCCGAACACCGGGGAGCTGTTTTTT. The full variable domain, completed using reference TRBV25-1 and TRBJ2-2, is EADIYQTPRYLVIGTGKKITLECSQTMGHDKMYWYQQDPGMELHLIHYSYGVNSTEKGDLSSESTVSRIRTEHFPLTLESARPSHTSQYLCASSEAGPNTGELFFGEGSRLTVL.